A single sample gave rise to the 32 T cell receptor beta chains below, sequenced in a study of T cell repertoires in cytomegalovirus infection. The antigens of these receptors remain unknown. From the reads, TCRdb called clonotypes with MiXCR, one entry per CDR3 protein. The table lists some 320,000 distinct CDR3 sequences, almost 30% of them singletons. The starting material was cultured PBMCs, obtained from culture after CMV antigen stimulation. The receptors come from a human donor in good health (CMV status not recorded). Some clones in this sample may be carry-over from other donors' samples.

The V call is TRBV7-3, the J call TRBJ2-1; the match to TRBD1 covers 7 bases. Germline CDR1 and CDR2: SGHTA and FQGTGA. J was trimmed by 4 bases and V by 10 bases; bases with no gene match: 7. This CDR3 has 13 residues. The CDR3 region has the DNA TGTGCCACCTCCCAGGGACAGTACAATGAGCAGTTCTTC. Translating gives CATSQGQYNEQFF.

The chain recombines TRBV12-3 or TRBV12-4 with TRBJ2-2; 9 bases fit TRBD1. V trimming: 6 bases; J trimming: 5 bases; junction bases outside the gene matches: 7. The CDR3 is 15 amino acids. CDR3 sequence (DNA): TGTGCCAGCAGCGCCCGACAGGGGGGGACCGGGGAGCTGTTTTTT. Translation gives CASSARQGGTGELFF.

Many counts were recorded for this clonotype. The V and J genes are TRBV9 and TRBJ1-2; D may be TRBD1 (6 bases). CDR3 length: 15 residues. The V gene's germline CDR1 is SGDLS and CDR2 YYNGEE. Deletions cut 4 bases from V and 5 bases from J, with 18 bases between. CDR3 sequence reads: CASSPQGLLSYGYTF. The CDR3 DNA reads TGTGCCAGCAGCCCGCAGGGGCTCCTCAGTTATGGCTACACCTTC.

The gene calls are TRBV2 and TRBJ1-3; D is unclear. The CDR3 is 15 residues long. The V gene's germline CDR1 is SNHLY and CDR2 FYNNEI. The V and J ends lost 2 bases and 2 bases respectively, with 10 bases between them. For the CDR3, the DNA is TGTGCCAGCAGTGAATCTACGGTCCCTGGAAACACCATATATTTT. This sequence encodes CASSESTVPGNTIYF.

The chain joins TRBV19 to TRBJ2-1; 10 nucleotides agree with TRBD2. V dropped 2 bases and J dropped 6; count of bases not matched to a gene: 4. Germline values: CDR1 LNHDA, CDR2 SQIVND (reference sequence). CDR3 length: 15 amino acids. The CDR3: CASSIQREGRNEQFF. The CDR3 nucleotides are TGTGCCAGTAGTATACAGCGGGAGGGCCGCAATGAGCAGTTCTTC.

This clonotype was picked up one time. The J gene is TRBJ2-5, the V gene TRBV25-1; D may correspond to TRBD1 or TRBD2 (6 bases each). The CDR3 is made up of 15 amino acids. V was trimmed by 5 bases and J by 4 bases, leaving 17 bases between them. The V gene's germline CDR1 is MGHDK and CDR2 SYGVNS. This CDR3 is CASSSSIGGGETQYF. CDR3 DNA: TGTGCCAGCAGTTCTTCCATAGGGGGAGGAGAGACCCAGTACTTC.

This clonotype was observed a handful of times. The CDR3 loop reads CASSPTGAAEKLFF. As DNA, the CDR3 is TGTGCCAGTAGCCCGACAGGGGCGGCGGAAAAACTGTTTTTT. The chain uses TRBV19 and TRBJ1-4; TRBD1 aligns across 8 bases. With 6 bases clipped from V and 8 bases from J, the junction kept 8 bases outside the gene matches. Germline assignment: CDR1 LNHDA and CDR2 SQIVND (reference sequence). CDR3 length equals 14 residues.

This chain uses TRBV7-2 with TRBJ2-1; D may be TRBD1 (5 bases). Trimming took 6 bases from V and 3 from J, leaving 12 bases between them. The CDR3 is 14 amino acids. Germline CDR1 is SGHTA and CDR2 is FQGNSA. CDR3 loop: CASSSLQGYNEQFF. As DNA, the CDR3 is TGTGCCAGCAGTTCTCTCCAGGGCTACAATGAGCAGTTCTTC.

This clonotype has just a few counts. The rearrangement links TRBV25-1 to TRBJ1-1; D unclear. V lost 4 bases, J lost 3 bases, and 12 bases lay in between. The CDR3 length is 14 residues. Germline V gives CDR1 MGHDK, CDR2 SYGVNS. CDR3 nucleotides: TGTGCCAGCAGTGGAGACGATCGGTACACTGAAGCTTTCTTT. It specifies CASSGDDRYTEAFF.

The chain carries TRBV4-2 and TRBJ1-2; D gene ambiguous. Trimming left V 0 bases short and J 2 bases short, with 10 bases between. In germline, CDR1 is LGHNA, CDR2 YNFKEQ. This CDR3 is built from 15 residues. This chain's CDR3 is CASSQDSTGNYGYTF. The DNA of the CDR3 is TGTGCCAGCAGCCAAGATAGCACCGGGAACTATGGCTACACCTTC.

V gene TRBV19 combines with J gene TRBJ1-1; D ambiguous. This CDR3 contains 14 residues. CDR1 is LNHDA, CDR2 SQIVND, per germline (reference sequence). Trimming pared 3 bases from V and 4 bases from J, leaving 12 bases between. The CDR3 DNA sequence: TGTGCCAGTAGTATCGGCCCCAGGACCACTGAAGCTTTCTTT. This encodes CASSIGPRTTEAFF.

The CDR3 reads CASSQERIAGVNEQFF. In DNA form, the CDR3 reads TGTGCCAGCAGCCAAGAGAGGATAGCGGGAGTTAATGAGCAGTTCTTC. V and J are TRBV3-1 and TRBJ2-1, with TRBD2 matching over 9 bases. The ends lost 0 bases at V and 7 bases at J; junction bases unmatched: 7. The CDR3 is 16 residues long. From germline, CDR1 is LGHDT and CDR2 YNNKEL (reference sequence).

This clonotype appeared a single time. The chain recombines TRBV24-1 with TRBJ2-1; 7 bases are shared with TRBD2. CDR3 length equals 14 residues. V lost 8 bases to trimming and J lost 1 base; unmatched junction nucleotides: 4. Per the germline V gene, CDR1 is KGHDR and CDR2 is SFDVKD. The CDR3 DNA reads as TGTGCCACCAAGCCTAGCGGATCCTACAATGAGCAGTTCTTC. It specifies CATKPSGSYNEQFF.

This clonotype was counted a few times. The chain recombines TRBV12-3 or TRBV12-4 with TRBJ1-3; D remains unclear. V lost 6 bases and J 3 bases, leaving 9 bases between the germline ends. This CDR3 region has 13 residues. The CDR3 spells CASRPTGGNTIYF. CDR3 nucleotides: TGTGCCAGCAGGCCGACCGGTGGAAACACCATATATTTT.

This chain uses TRBV20-1 with TRBJ2-2; D remains unclear. CDR1 DFQATT and CDR2 SNEGSKA come from the germline V gene (reference sequence). The CDR3 is made up of 11 amino acids. Trimming stripped 0 bases from V and 9 bases from J, with 5 bases between. The CDR3 DNA follows: TGCAGTGCTAGAGACGGACGGGAGCTGTTTTTT. As protein: CSARDGRELFF.

The gene calls are TRBV25-1 and TRBJ1-1, with 7 bases aligning to TRBD1. Germline values: CDR1 MGHDK, CDR2 SYGVNS. The junction had 8 bases not matched to a gene; V was cut back by 8 bases and J by 5 bases. This CDR3 contains 13 residues. CDR3 DNA sequence: TGTGCCAGCTCCAAGACAGGGCAAACTGAAGCTTTCTTT. This gives the protein CASSKTGQTEAFF.

This sequence joins TRBV12-3 or TRBV12-4 and TRBJ2-3, with unresolved D. Trimming took off 8 bases at V and 2 bases at J, with 20 bases between the two ends. The CDR3 is 16 amino acids. CDR3 loop: CASSYPGSWDTDTQYF. The CDR3 DNA reads TGTGCCAGCTCATACCCGGGTTCATGGGACACAGATACGCAGTATTTT.

This clonotype has just a few counts. This chain joins TRBV4-1 and TRBJ2-5, with TRBD1 matching 10 bases. This CDR3 is built from 17 residues. Trimming at V came to 1 base and at J to 6 bases, leaving 11 bases not matched to a gene. Per the germline V gene, CDR1 is MGHRA and CDR2 is YSYEKL. The DNA of the CDR3 is TGCGCCAGCAGCCAAGTCGCCCGGGACAGGGGAGGGAAGACCCAGTACTTC. This gives the protein CASSQVARDRGGKTQYF.

Here the CDR3 reads CAISESGGGQPQHF. CDR3 nucleotide sequence: TGTGCCATCAGTGAGTCCGGGGGAGGCCAGCCCCAGCATTTT. The chain is built from TRBV10-3 and TRBJ1-5; possible D gene TRBD1, 5 bases. The CDR3 consists of 14 residues. Germline V gene sequence: CDR1 ENHRY, CDR2 SYGVKD. Trimming left V 0 bases short and J 7 bases short, with 10 bases between.

The chain employs TRBV11-2 and TRBJ2-7; D is uncertain. From germline, CDR1 is SGHAT and CDR2 FQNNGV. V lost 5 bases to trimming and J lost 7 bases, with 18 bases between them. The CDR3 sequence is 14 residues long. The CDR3 loop is CASSVGPPVREQYF. In nucleotides, the CDR3 is TGTGCCAGCAGCGTCGGACCGCCCGTGAGGGAGCAGTACTTC.

CDR3: CASSPGLAGGGGTDTQYF. CDR3 nucleotide sequence: TGTGCCAGCAGCCCAGGTCTAGCGGGGGGGGGTGGGACAGATACGCAGTATTTT. The chain carries TRBV7-2 and TRBJ2-3, with 12 positions matching TRBD2. The CDR3 sequence is 18 residues long. V was pared by 5 bases and J by 3 bases, with 12 bases of the junction left unmatched. Germline V gene sequence: CDR1 SGHTA, CDR2 FQGNSA.

The chain couples TRBV28 to TRBJ1-5; D not certain. The V gene lost 2 bases and the J gene lost 6 bases, with 20 bases spanning the gap. Germline-derived CDR1 and CDR2 are MDHEN and SYDVKM. This CDR3 region has 17 residues. The DNA of the CDR3 is TGTGCCAGCAGTTTACTCGGTTTGGCAAAGAGGAGTCAGCCCCAGCATTTT. Translating it yields CASSLLGLAKRSQPQHF.

This sequence joins TRBV15 and TRBJ1-4; TRBD1 matches at 7 bases. V lost 5 bases, J lost 5 bases, and 5 bases stayed unmatched. Per germline, CDR1 LNHNV and CDR2 YYDKDF (reference sequence). The CDR3 has 14 residues. The CDR3 here is CATSEGTVNEKLFF. The DNA of the CDR3 is TGTGCCACCAGCGAGGGGACAGTGAATGAAAAACTGTTTTTT.

There are a few counts of this clonotype. The rearrangement uses TRBV27 and TRBJ1-5, with D uncertain. The germline V gene encodes CDR1 MNHEY and CDR2 SMNVEV (reference sequence). This CDR3 contains 16 residues. The germline V and J ends were trimmed by 5 bases and 2 bases, with 16 bases remaining between them. CDR3 loop: CASSRQNLHGNQPQHF. CDR3 DNA: TGTGCCAGCAGTCGACAAAACCTTCATGGCAATCAGCCCCAGCATTTT.

Comments on this clonotype: The junction shows a germline mismatch at one end, possibly a read error. This chain uses TRBV28 with TRBJ2-3; 7 nucleotides agree with TRBD1. The CDR3 contains 16 residues. Germline CDR1 and CDR2: MDHEN and SYDVKM. The CDR3 here is CASKSRRGLTGDTRYF. The CDR3 nucleotides read TGTGCCAGCAAATCCCGAAGGGGGCTGACCGGAGATACGCGGTATTTT.

The chain is built from TRBV3-1 and TRBJ2-7, with D hard to call. Germline values: CDR1 LGHDT, CDR2 YNNKEL (reference sequence). The V end lost 0 bases, the J end lost 6 bases, and 9 bases lay between the germline ends. The CDR3 is made up of 13 amino acids. The chain's CDR3 is CASSQDLSSEQYF. The CDR3 nucleotides are TGTGCCAGCAGCCAAGATCTGTCGAGCGAGCAGTACTTC.

V is TRBV6-6 and J is TRBJ2-3, with a tentative D call TRBD1 (6 bases). The ends were cut back, 0 bases at V and 6 bases at J, with 16 bases in the middle. The CDR3 totals 16 residues. Germline V lookup: CDR1 MNHNY, CDR2 SVGAGI (reference sequence). CDR3 region: CASSYSRASRGDTQYF. CDR3 DNA: TGTGCCAGCAGTTACTCGAGAGCCTCGAGGGGGGATACGCAGTATTTT.

The chain recombines TRBV12-3 or TRBV12-4 with TRBJ1-3; D is unresolved. The ends were cut back, 10 bases at V and 2 bases at J, with 12 bases in the middle. The CDR3 runs to 13 residues. This chain's CDR3 is CATRGSAGNTIYF. The CDR3 region has the DNA TGTGCCACCCGTGGATCGGCTGGAAACACCATATATTTT.

The CDR3 sequence is CASLRGSRGTEAFF. CDR3 coding DNA: TGTGCCAGCCTCAGGGGTTCCCGGGGCACTGAAGCTTTCTTT. The genes are TRBV6-1 and TRBJ1-1; tentatively, D is TRBD1 (6 bases). Deletions cut 8 bases from V and 4 bases from J, with 17 bases between. Per germline, CDR1 MNHNS and CDR2 SASEGT. This CDR3 region has 14 residues.

This clonotype has ten or more counts. The rearrangement joins TRBV7-2 to TRBJ1-2; weak D call: TRBD1 (6 bases). Germline V lookup: CDR1 SGHTA, CDR2 FQGNSA. Trimming took 3 bases from V and 1 from J, leaving 6 bases between them. This CDR3 contains 13 residues. Here the CDR3 DNA reads TGTGCCAGCAGCTTGGACAGTAACTATGGCTACACCTTC. It translates to CASSLDSNYGYTF.

The chain recombines TRBV12-3 or TRBV12-4 with TRBJ1-2; possible D gene TRBD1, 5 bases. Trimming took 0 bases from V and 6 from J, leaving 11 bases between them. The CDR3 sequence is 14 residues long. In DNA, the CDR3 is TGTGCCAGCAGTTTAGCGCCGGGGGTTAATGGCTACACCTTC. Translating it yields CASSLAPGVNGYTF.

This clonotype was counted only a few times. The genes are TRBV9 and TRBJ2-6; TRBD1 matches at 7 bases. The length of the CDR3 is 18 residues. The ends lost 1 base at V and 0 bases at J; junction bases unmatched: 7. CDR1 and CDR2 from the germline V gene are SGDLS and YYNGEE. The CDR3 spells CASSVKPDRDSGANVLTF. The CDR3 DNA reads TGTGCCAGCAGCGTAAAGCCCGACAGGGACTCTGGGGCCAACGTCCTGACTTTC.